This T cell receptor beta chain was obtained from a study of human T cells and chemical hapten exposure. Study overall: Upper back patch tests used 0.01% DPC, scored after 6 days.

The study used a library that attached unique molecular identifiers to individual cDNA molecules. One entry per CDR3 protein results from TCRdb running MiXCR on the RACE reads. The sample has 180,000 or so distinct CDR3 sequences, about 15% seen once. The CDR3 runs to 15 residues. Germline V lookup: CDR1 SEHNR, CDR2 FQNEAQ (reference sequence). The V gene lost 3 bases and the J gene lost 2 bases, with 12 bases spanning the gap. Documented time point: patch test 1, 2 weeks after DPC sensitization. Specified treatment: therapeutic diphenylcyclopropenone sensitization with weekly scalp DPC. Blood sampling occurred before each patch-test application.

The source material was whole blood, sampled in connection with sensitization to the hapten diphenylcyclopropenone (DPC). The receptor was derived from a woman aged 30 to 39 with alopecia areata. Some clones in this sample may be carry-over from other donors' samples. The rearrangement uses TRBV7-9 and TRBJ2-3; D could derive from TRBD1 or TRBD2 (5 bases each). The CDR3 region has the DNA TGTGCCAGCAGCTTGAACCCCGGGGCCACAGATACGCAGTATTTT. Translated, it gives CASSLNPGATDTQYF.